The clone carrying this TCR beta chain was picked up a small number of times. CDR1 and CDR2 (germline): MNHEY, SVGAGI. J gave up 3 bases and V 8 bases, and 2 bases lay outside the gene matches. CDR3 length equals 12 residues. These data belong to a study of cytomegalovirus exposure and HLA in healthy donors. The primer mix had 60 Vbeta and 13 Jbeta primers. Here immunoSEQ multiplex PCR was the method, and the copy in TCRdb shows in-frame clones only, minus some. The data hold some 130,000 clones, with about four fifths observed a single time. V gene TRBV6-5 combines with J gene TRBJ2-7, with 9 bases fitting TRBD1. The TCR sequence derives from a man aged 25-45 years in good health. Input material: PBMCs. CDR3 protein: CASGTGYYEQYF. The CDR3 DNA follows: TGTGCCAGCGGGACAGGGTACTACGAGCAGTACTTC.